The following is a T cell receptor (beta chain) sequence with its context. Its specificity is unknown. This CDR3 comprises 13 residues. CDR1 and CDR2 from the germline V gene are MNHNY and SVGAGI (reference sequence). The trim removed 4 bases at V and 5 bases at J, leaving 4 bases unmatched. CD4+ cells underwent separation, giving CD45RA+ naive and CD45RA-negative memory subsets. The data were obtained in a study of shared clonotypes between healthy human individuals. Overall study: Three plates each covered CD4 naive and memory; CD8 naive two, CD8 memory one.

Sequenced by immunoSEQ multiplex PCR; TCRdb stores in-frame clones only, minus some. Of about 1.5 million clones listed, 95% to 99% are singletons. Overall study findings and caveats: Unshared clonotypes carried lower generation probabilities than those common to all four donors.

V is TRBV6-6 and J is TRBJ2-5; TRBD1 matches 7 bases. This receptor was identified in a man younger than 40 in good health. The sequenced sample consisted of naive CD4+ T cells sorted from blood. Subset in this sample: CD45RA+ positively selected. This CDR3 reads CASSLTGTETQYF. The CDR3 bases are TGTGCCAGCAGTTTGACAGGGACCGAGACCCAGTACTTC.